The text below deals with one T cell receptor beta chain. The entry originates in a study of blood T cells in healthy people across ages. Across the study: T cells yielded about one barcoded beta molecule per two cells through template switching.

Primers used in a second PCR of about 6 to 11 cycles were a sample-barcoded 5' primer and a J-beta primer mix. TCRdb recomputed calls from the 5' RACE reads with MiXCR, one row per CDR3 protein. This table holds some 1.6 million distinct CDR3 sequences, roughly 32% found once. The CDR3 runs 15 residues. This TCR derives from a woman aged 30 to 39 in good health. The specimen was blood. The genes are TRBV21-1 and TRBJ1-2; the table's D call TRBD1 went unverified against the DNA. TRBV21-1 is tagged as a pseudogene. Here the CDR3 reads CASSQDRGRSYGYTF. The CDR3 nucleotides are TGTGCCAGCAGCCAAGACAGGGGGCGGTCTTATGGCTACACCTTC.